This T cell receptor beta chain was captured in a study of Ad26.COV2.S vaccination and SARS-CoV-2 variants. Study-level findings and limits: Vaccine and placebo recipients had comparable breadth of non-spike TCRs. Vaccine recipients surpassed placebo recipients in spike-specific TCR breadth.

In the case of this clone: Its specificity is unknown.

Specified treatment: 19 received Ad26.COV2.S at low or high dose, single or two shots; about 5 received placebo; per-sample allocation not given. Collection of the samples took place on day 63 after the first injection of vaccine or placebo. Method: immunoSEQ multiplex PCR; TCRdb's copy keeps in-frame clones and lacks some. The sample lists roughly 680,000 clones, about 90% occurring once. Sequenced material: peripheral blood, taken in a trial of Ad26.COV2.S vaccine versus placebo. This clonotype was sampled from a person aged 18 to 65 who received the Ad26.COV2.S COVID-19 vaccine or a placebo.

The CDR3, as DNA: TGTGCCAGCAGCTTAGGATGGGGGGAGCTGTTTTTT. Residues: CASSLGWGELFF. The V and J genes are TRBV13 and TRBJ2-2; D gene unclear. The V and J ends lost 0 bases and 8 bases respectively, with 4 bases between them. The germline gives CDR1 PRHDT, CDR2 FYEKMQ (reference sequence). This CDR3 contains 12 residues.